This is a list of T cell receptor beta chains from one sample in a study of T-cell reconstitution after alpha-beta-depleted transplantation in children. A single record per CDR3 protein comes from TCRdb applying MiXCR to the PCR reads. The data contain over 200,000 distinct CDR3 sequences, roughly a tenth of them singletons. The source material was PBMCs, sampled before TCRalphabeta/CD19-depleted stem cell transplant. These receptors all come from a child under two years old with acute myeloid leukemia, due to receive a stem cell transplant. Both conserved end residues are trimmed from each CDR3. D genes are given only for firm matches. Size is stated for part of the rows, as once, few or many counts, or as a class when the clone is expanded.

d_gene: .; j_gene: TRBJ2-5; abundance: .; v_gene: TRBV7-9; CDR3aa: ASSLTKTQY
d_gene: .; j_gene: TRBJ2-7; abundance: many; v_gene: TRBV7-2; CDR3aa: ASSLRYEQY
d_gene: .; j_gene: TRBJ1-2; abundance: many; v_gene: TRBV7-8; CDR3aa: ASSLNNYGYT
d_gene: .; j_gene: TRBJ2-7; abundance: many; v_gene: TRBV7-9; CDR3aa: ASSGAGLPGSYEQY
d_gene: .; j_gene: TRBJ2-1; abundance: many; v_gene: TRBV20-1; CDR3aa: SAVSSSLYNEQF
d_gene: .; j_gene: TRBJ1-4; abundance: many; v_gene: TRBV20-1; CDR3aa: SARSTYSEKLF
d_gene: .; j_gene: TRBJ2-7; abundance: few; v_gene: TRBV7-8; CDR3aa: ASSPRFVYEQY
d_gene: .; j_gene: TRBJ2-4; abundance: many; v_gene: TRBV5-1; CDR3aa: ASSLYTEQNIQY
d_gene: TRBD2; j_gene: TRBJ2-7; abundance: many; v_gene: TRBV5-1; CDR3aa: ASSLETSGRDTYEQY
d_gene: TRBD2; j_gene: TRBJ2-5; abundance: .; v_gene: TRBV29-1; CDR3aa: SHATGGETQY
d_gene: .; j_gene: TRBJ2-7; abundance: many; v_gene: TRBV11-3; CDR3aa: ASSNPGTVSYEQY
d_gene: .; j_gene: TRBJ2-1; abundance: many; v_gene: TRBV20-1; CDR3aa: SARGPSREQF
d_gene: .; j_gene: TRBJ1-1; abundance: many; v_gene: TRBV6-6; CDR3aa: ATNPGPLFGRTEAF
d_gene: .; j_gene: TRBJ1-1; abundance: many; v_gene: TRBV20-1; CDR3aa: SARDSGRNTEAF
d_gene: TRBD1; j_gene: TRBJ1-1; abundance: many; v_gene: TRBV19; CDR3aa: ASSTPDRVRGEAF
d_gene: TRBD1; j_gene: TRBJ2-7; abundance: many; v_gene: TRBV12-3/TRBV12-4; CDR3aa: ASSSRDRAIYEQY
d_gene: TRBD2; j_gene: TRBJ2-7; abundance: many; v_gene: TRBV5-1; CDR3aa: ASSSGLAGEQY
d_gene: .; j_gene: TRBJ2-5; abundance: many; v_gene: TRBV24-1; CDR3aa: ATSTGPQETQY
d_gene: .; j_gene: TRBJ1-3; abundance: many; v_gene: TRBV7-2; CDR3aa: ASSLRGGSGNTIY
d_gene: .; j_gene: TRBJ2-1; abundance: many; v_gene: TRBV7-2; CDR3aa: ASQRRAYNEQF
d_gene: .; j_gene: TRBJ2-1; abundance: many; v_gene: TRBV7-6; CDR3aa: ASSLEVGNEQF
d_gene: .; j_gene: TRBJ2-7; abundance: many; v_gene: TRBV11-2; CDR3aa: ASSLVSSSYEQY
d_gene: .; j_gene: TRBJ2-7; abundance: many; v_gene: TRBV20-1; CDR3aa: SARWSSNEQY
d_gene: TRBD1; j_gene: TRBJ2-3; abundance: many; v_gene: TRBV29-1; CDR3aa: SVEKLGTGGADTQY
d_gene: TRBD1; j_gene: TRBJ2-2; abundance: many; v_gene: TRBV10-3; CDR3aa: ATSDRGPITGELF
d_gene: TRBD1; j_gene: TRBJ2-7; abundance: many; v_gene: TRBV6-2/TRBV6-3; CDR3aa: ASSRQGADEQY
d_gene: .; j_gene: TRBJ1-4; abundance: many; v_gene: TRBV29-1; CDR3aa: SVEGSTGDSEKLF
d_gene: TRBD2; j_gene: TRBJ2-3; abundance: .; v_gene: TRBV27; CDR3aa: ASSGRGLASGGYTDTQY
d_gene: TRBD2; j_gene: TRBJ2-1; abundance: .; v_gene: TRBV5-1; CDR3aa: ASSLAGGAFNEQF
d_gene: TRBD1; j_gene: TRBJ1-5; abundance: many; v_gene: TRBV7-4; CDR3aa: ASIPEGGRQPQH
d_gene: .; j_gene: TRBJ1-4; abundance: .; v_gene: TRBV5-8; CDR3aa: TNSFGGVGEKLF
d_gene: .; j_gene: TRBJ1-4; abundance: many; v_gene: TRBV6-1; CDR3aa: ASRMDQWGEKLF
d_gene: .; j_gene: TRBJ2-3; abundance: many; v_gene: TRBV15; CDR3aa: ATSRERQGVGLSTDTQY
d_gene: TRBD2; j_gene: TRBJ2-2; abundance: many; v_gene: TRBV2; CDR3aa: ASRLLAVTGELF
d_gene: .; j_gene: TRBJ1-6; abundance: .; v_gene: TRBV4-3; CDR3aa: ASSQAMTEYSPLH
d_gene: TRBD1; j_gene: TRBJ2-1; abundance: .; v_gene: TRBV18; CDR3aa: ASSPLPGQVDNEQF
d_gene: .; j_gene: TRBJ2-5; abundance: .; v_gene: TRBV10-3; CDR3aa: AISESGGQQETQY
d_gene: .; j_gene: TRBJ2-1; abundance: many; v_gene: TRBV12-3/TRBV12-4; CDR3aa: ASSKPGLHNEQF
d_gene: TRBD1; j_gene: TRBJ2-3; abundance: few; v_gene: TRBV7-9; CDR3aa: ASSSQGAVGDTQY
d_gene: .; j_gene: TRBJ2-1; abundance: many; v_gene: TRBV2; CDR3aa: ASSSQGYNEQF
d_gene: .; j_gene: TRBJ2-1; abundance: .; v_gene: TRBV20-1; CDR3aa: SALTTTGEQF
d_gene: .; j_gene: TRBJ1-5; abundance: many; v_gene: TRBV10-3; CDR3aa: AISDHRKRNTDYSNQPQH
d_gene: .; j_gene: TRBJ1-2; abundance: many; v_gene: TRBV5-1; CDR3aa: ASSLETDNYGYT
d_gene: .; j_gene: TRBJ2-7; abundance: many; v_gene: TRBV12-3/TRBV12-4; CDR3aa: ASSLRLLDEQY
d_gene: .; j_gene: TRBJ2-7; abundance: few; v_gene: TRBV27; CDR3aa: ASSSVAEGYEQY
d_gene: TRBD1; j_gene: TRBJ1-2; abundance: many; v_gene: TRBV28; CDR3aa: ASSPSDRQGAYGYT
d_gene: TRBD1; j_gene: TRBJ2-1; abundance: many; v_gene: TRBV30; CDR3aa: AWRGTGREF
d_gene: TRBD1; j_gene: TRBJ2-1; abundance: many; v_gene: TRBV7-8; CDR3aa: ASSFRDRVNEQF
d_gene: TRBD1; j_gene: TRBJ1-3; abundance: many; v_gene: TRBV5-5; CDR3aa: ASSLSTGGISGNTIY
d_gene: .; j_gene: TRBJ2-7; abundance: many; v_gene: TRBV5-1; CDR3aa: ASSLGPLEQY
d_gene: TRBD2; j_gene: TRBJ2-3; abundance: .; v_gene: TRBV10-1; CDR3aa: ASSESLAGAYTQY
d_gene: TRBD1; j_gene: TRBJ1-2; abundance: .; v_gene: TRBV10-3; CDR3aa: AISEGQGRNT
d_gene: .; j_gene: TRBJ2-1; abundance: many; v_gene: TRBV27; CDR3aa: ASSYLGGF
d_gene: .; j_gene: TRBJ2-1; abundance: many; v_gene: TRBV5-8; CDR3aa: ASSKLVVGEQF